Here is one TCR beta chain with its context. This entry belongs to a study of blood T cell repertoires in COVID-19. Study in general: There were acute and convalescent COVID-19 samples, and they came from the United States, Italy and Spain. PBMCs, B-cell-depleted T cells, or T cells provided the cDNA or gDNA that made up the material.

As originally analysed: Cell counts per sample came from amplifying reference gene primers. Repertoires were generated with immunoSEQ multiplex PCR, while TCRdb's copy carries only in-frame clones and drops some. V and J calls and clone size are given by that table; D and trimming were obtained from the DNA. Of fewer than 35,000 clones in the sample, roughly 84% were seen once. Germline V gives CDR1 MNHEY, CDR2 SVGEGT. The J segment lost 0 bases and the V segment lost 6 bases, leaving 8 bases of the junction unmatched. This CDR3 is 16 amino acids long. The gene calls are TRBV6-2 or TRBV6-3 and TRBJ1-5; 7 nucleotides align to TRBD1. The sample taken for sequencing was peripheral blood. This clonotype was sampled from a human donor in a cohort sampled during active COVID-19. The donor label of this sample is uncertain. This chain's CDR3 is CASSFDRELSNQPQHF. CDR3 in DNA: TGTGCCAGCAGCTTCGACAGGGAACTTAGCAATCAGCCCCAGCATTTT.